This TCR beta chain was identified during a study of CD8+ T cells in alopecia areata (dated by TCRdb to about 2018). Notes on the research overall: Treated patients were enrolled in an open-label pilot trial of oral tofacitinib, 5 to 10 mg twice daily, for moderate-to-severe alopecia areata. Amplification of TCRbeta CDR3 regions was done by immunoSEQ multiplex PCR using 35 Vbeta forward primers and 13 Jbeta reverse primers. Patients on tofacitinib were biopsied at baseline and after 4 and 24 weeks of treatment, and several of the patients also had a later scalp biopsy. Scalp tissue and sorted CD4+ and CD8+ peripheral blood T cells from patchy and totalis/universalis alopecia areata patients and from healthy controls were covered by human TCRbeta sequencing. In both human patients and the C3H/HeJ mouse model, the study applied high-throughput TCRbeta sequencing to look at T cell clonal expansion in alopecia areata. Tofacitinib was given for 6 to 18 months, followed by 6 months of follow-up off drug to assess delayed response and recurrence. Clonality in the scalp was compared among normal scalp (n=4), patchy alopecia areata scalp (n=8), and alopecia totalis/universalis scalp (n=8). RNA was extracted with the PAXgene miRNA kit for fixed scalp, the miRNeasy kit for PBMCs, and the RNeasy kit for mouse skin. What the study reported, not specific to this receptor: Higher clonality and more expanded CD8+ clones were observed in lesional scalp than in normal scalp, particularly in alopecia totalis/universalis, a finding suggestive of antigenic drive. Unlike mouse skin, where gammadelta T cells dominate, normal human skin contains resident alphabeta T cells that get sequenced too, which complicates analysis of the scalp TCR repertoire. TCR sequences shared between patients were less clear than in mice, possibly partly because of HLA diversity in the patient population.

The receptor library was made with the immunoSEQ multiplex PCR assay. RNA was extracted from all samples and reverse transcribed into cDNA, which served as template for TCR sequencing. SuperScript III was used for first-strand cDNA synthesis, primed with a 2:1 mix of oligo-dT and random hexamers. A synthetic immune receptor repertoire was used to assess amplification bias, and residual bias was removed computationally. In the paper's pipeline: Raw reads were preprocessed to remove errors, and CDR3 was defined according to IMGT conventions as the region from the conserved cysteine to phenylalanine. Clonality was computed by normalizing Shannon entropy by log2 of the number of productive unique TCRs and subtracting the result from 1. Whether scalp clones were CD4 or CD8 was inferred by matching scalp TCRbeta sequences against CD4 and CD8 repertoires sorted from blood. Imported from immuneACCESS, the table was reduced by TCRdb to in-frame sequences with V and J called. These copies leave out some clones; in studies compared against another copy, an unresolved V gene accounts for under half, and the cause of the remainder is not known. The V and J calls and the clone size are those of that table, but D and trimming were determined from the DNA. Recorded for this sample are 150,000 to 200,000 clones; about 63% of them occurred a single time. Over 12% of the sample is taken by the ten largest.

The CDR3 contains 15 residues, cysteine and phenylalanine counted. The sequence is cut down to CDR3 DNA, 45 bases in frame from base 1. The germline V gene (reference sequence) gives CDR1 as SEHNR and CDR2 as FQNEAQ. V is cut back by 5 bases and J by 4 bases, with 8 bases in the junction unmatched. In light of the paper, this sample's time point label describes: baseline before oral tofacitinib. Lesional scalp punch biopsies and peripheral blood were collected from alopecia areata patients. PBMCs were separated by density centrifugation and stained for CD3, CD4 and CD8, after which CD4+ and CD8+ T cells were sorted on a FACSAria. With regard to this clone: Its antigen is currently not known. No much larger clone is present one base from it, and per-base qualities are unavailable.

The TCR originated in a human donor with alopecia areata. The rearranged chain carries TRBV7-9 and TRBJ2-5; 9 bases in between match TRBD2. The sample was CD4+ T cells sorted from blood, taken at week 0. At the DNA level, the sequence is TGTGCCAGCAGCCTAGACGGGACTAGCACAGAGACCCAGTACTTC. Translation gives CASSLDGTSTETQYF.